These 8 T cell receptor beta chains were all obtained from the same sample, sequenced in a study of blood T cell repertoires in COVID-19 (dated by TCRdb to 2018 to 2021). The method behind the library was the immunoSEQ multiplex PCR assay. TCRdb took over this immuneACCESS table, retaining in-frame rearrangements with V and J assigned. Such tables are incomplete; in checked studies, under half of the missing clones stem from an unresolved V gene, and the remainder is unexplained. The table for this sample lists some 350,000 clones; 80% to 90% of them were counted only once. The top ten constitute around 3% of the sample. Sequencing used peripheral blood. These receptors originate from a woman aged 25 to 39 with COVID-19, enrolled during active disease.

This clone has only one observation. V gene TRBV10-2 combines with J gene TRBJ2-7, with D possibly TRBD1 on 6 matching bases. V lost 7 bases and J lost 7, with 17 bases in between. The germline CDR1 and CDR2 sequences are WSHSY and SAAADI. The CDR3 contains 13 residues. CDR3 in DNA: TGCGCCAGCACTCTTCACAGGGCGGGTGAGCAGTACTTC. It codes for CASTLHRAGEQYF.

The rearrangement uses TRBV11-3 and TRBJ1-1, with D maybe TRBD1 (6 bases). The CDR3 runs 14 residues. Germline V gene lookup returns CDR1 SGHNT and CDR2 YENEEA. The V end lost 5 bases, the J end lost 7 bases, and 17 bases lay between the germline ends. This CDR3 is CASSPSDRSYEAFF. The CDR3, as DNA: TGTGCCAGCAGCCCTTCCGACAGGAGTTATGAAGCTTTCTTT.

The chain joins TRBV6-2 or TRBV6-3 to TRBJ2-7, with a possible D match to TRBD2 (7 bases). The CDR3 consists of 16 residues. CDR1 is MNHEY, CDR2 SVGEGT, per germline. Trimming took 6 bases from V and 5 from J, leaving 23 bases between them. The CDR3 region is CASSPVPRGGIDEQYV. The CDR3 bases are TGTGCCAGCAGCCCTGTACCGAGGGGGGGAATTGACGAGCAGTACGTC.

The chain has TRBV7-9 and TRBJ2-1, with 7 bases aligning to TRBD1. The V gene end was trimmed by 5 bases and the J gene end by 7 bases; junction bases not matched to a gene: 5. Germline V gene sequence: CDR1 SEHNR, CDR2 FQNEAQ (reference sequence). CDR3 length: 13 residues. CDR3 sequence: CASSQRQGNEQFF. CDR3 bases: TGTGCCAGCAGCCAAAGACAGGGTAATGAGCAGTTCTTC.

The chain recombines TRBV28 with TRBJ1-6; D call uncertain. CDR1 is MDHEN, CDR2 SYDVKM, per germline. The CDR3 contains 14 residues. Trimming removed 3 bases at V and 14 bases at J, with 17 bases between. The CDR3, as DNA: TGTGCCAGCAGTTTGCCCCGGCAGGTCCCGGCCCTCCACTTT. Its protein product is CASSLPRQVPALHF.

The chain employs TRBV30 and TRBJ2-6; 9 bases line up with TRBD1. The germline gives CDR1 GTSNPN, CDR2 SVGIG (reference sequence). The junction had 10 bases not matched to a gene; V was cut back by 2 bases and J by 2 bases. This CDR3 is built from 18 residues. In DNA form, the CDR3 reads TGTGCCTGGAGTCGGAACCCCCGGGACAGGGCTGGGGCCAACGTCCTGACTTTC. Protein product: CAWSRNPRDRAGANVLTF. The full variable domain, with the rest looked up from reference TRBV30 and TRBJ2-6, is SQTIHQWPATLVQPVGSPLSLECTVEGTSNPNLYWYRQAAGRGLQLLFYSVGIGQISSEVPQNLSASRPQDRQFILSSKKLLLSDSGFYLCAWSRNPRDRAGANVLTFGAGSRLTVL.

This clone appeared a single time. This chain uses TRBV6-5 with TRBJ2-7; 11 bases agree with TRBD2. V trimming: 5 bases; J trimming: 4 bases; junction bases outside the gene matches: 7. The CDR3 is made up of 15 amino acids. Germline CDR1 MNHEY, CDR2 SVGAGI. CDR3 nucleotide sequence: TGTGCCAGCAGTAGCCTAGCGGGGGGTGGGTACGAGCAGTACTTC. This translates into CASSSLAGGGYEQYF.

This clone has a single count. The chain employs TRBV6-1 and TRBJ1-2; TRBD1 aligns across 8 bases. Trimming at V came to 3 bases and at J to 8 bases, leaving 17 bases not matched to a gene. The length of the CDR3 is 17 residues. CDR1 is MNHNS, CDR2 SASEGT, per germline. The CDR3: CASSDGQGLRPSEGYTF. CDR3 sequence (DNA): TGTGCCAGCAGTGACGGACAGGGCCTTCGCCCGTCGGAGGGCTACACCTTC.